Described below is a single T cell receptor beta chain sequence and its context. Its antigen is unknown. 13 Jbeta primers and 60 Vbeta primers were used for the PCR. Profiling relied on immunoSEQ multiplex PCR, and the TCRdb table lists in-frame clones only, not all of them. This table holds around 140,000 clones, roughly 78% found once. The data derive from a study of cytomegalovirus exposure and HLA in healthy donors. The CDR3 contains 13 residues. V was clipped by 0 bases and J by 14 bases, with 17 bases between them. Germline CDR1 reads SGHRS; CDR2 reads YFSETQ. The study's findings and limits: Cytomegalovirus-associated status was assigned to roughly 160 TCR beta chains. From TCR beta sequences, most subjects' HLA-A and HLA-B alleles were reportedly predicted accurately. A later analysis revealed that TCR association rates differed between HLA loci, peaking at DRB1 and bottoming out at HLA-C.

The receptor comes from a female donor in good health and CMV-seronegative. This chain connects TRBV5-1 to TRBJ1-1; D is possibly TRBD1 (6 bases). What was sequenced was PBMCs. The CDR3: CASSLERGTTTFF. CDR3 coding DNA: TGCGCCAGCAGCTTGGAAAGGGGGACGACAACCTTCTTT.